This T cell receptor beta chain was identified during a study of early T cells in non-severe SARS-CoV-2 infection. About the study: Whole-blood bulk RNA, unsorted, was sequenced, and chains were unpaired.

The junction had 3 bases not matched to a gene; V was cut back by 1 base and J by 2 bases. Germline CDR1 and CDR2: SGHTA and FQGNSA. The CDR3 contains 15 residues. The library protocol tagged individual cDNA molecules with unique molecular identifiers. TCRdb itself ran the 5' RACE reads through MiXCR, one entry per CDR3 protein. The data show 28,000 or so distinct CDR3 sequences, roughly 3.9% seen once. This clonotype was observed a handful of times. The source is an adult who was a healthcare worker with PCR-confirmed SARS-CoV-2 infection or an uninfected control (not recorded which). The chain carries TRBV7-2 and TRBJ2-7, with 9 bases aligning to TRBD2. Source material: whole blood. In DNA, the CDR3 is TGTGCCAGCAGCTTAGGGACTAGCGCAACCTACGAGCAGTACTTC. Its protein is CASSLGTSATYEQYF. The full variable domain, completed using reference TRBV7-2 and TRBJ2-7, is GAGVSQSPSNKVTEKGKDVELRCDPISGHTALYWYRQSLGQGLEFLIYFQGNSAPDKSGLPSDRFSAERTGGSVSTLTIQRTQQEDSAVYLCASSLGTSATYEQYFGPGTRLTVT.